These 27 T cell receptor beta chains share one sample of origin, sequenced in a study of spatial heterogeneity in lung cancer. Regarding time point: sample taken at primary tumor resection. Researchers sequenced whole RNA taken from tumor, nontumor lung or frozen PBMC without sorting. TCRdb ran MiXCR on the 5' RACE reads and lists one entry per CDR3 protein. In the table there are tens of thousands of distinct CDR3 sequences, about 12% of which are singletons. Sequencing used PBMCs, obtained at surgery. The receptor set was obtained from a male donor with early-stage non-small cell lung cancer.

This clonotype was detected only a few times. This chain joins TRBV25-1 and TRBJ2-1; 8 nucleotides line up with TRBD1. The length of the CDR3 is 16 residues. Germline CDR1 and CDR2: MGHDK and SYGVNS. V lost 4 bases to trimming and J lost 7 bases; unmatched junction nucleotides: 12. CDR3 in amino acids: CASSGPSGGGMNEQFF. The CDR3 bases are TGTGCCAGCAGTGGACCCTCAGGGGGCGGGATGAATGAGCAGTTCTTC.

This clonotype was picked up a small number of times. The chain employs TRBV6-5 and TRBJ2-1; D unclear. This CDR3 has 14 amino acids. V was clipped by 0 bases and J by 7 bases, with 10 bases between them. CDR1 is MNHEY and CDR2 is SVGAGI in the germline V gene. CDR3 nucleotide sequence: TGTGCCAGCAGTTACTCCGGGCCTGCGAATGAGCAGTTCTTC. Protein product: CASSYSGPANEQFF.

The V call is TRBV20-1, the J call TRBJ2-7; no definite D call. Germline V gives CDR1 DFQATT, CDR2 SNEGSKA (reference sequence). This CDR3 has 11 amino acids. Trimming cost V 0 bases and J 3 bases, with 3 bases left between them. This chain's CDR3 is CSARDSYEQYF. In DNA form, the CDR3 reads TGCAGTGCTAGAGACAGCTACGAGCAGTACTTC.

This clonotype appeared many times. This sequence joins TRBV6-2 or TRBV6-3 and TRBJ1-2; maybe TRBD1 (6 bases). CDR3 length: 13 residues. The germline gives CDR1 MNHEY, CDR2 SVGEGT. Trimming removed 7 bases at V and 4 bases at J, with 13 bases between. The CDR3 region is CASNPTGIYGYTF. As DNA, the CDR3 is TGTGCCAGCAACCCGACAGGAATCTATGGCTACACCTTC.

This clonotype was seen more than once but under ten times. The chain is built from TRBV4-1 and TRBJ1-1; D ambiguous. Trimming took off 0 bases at V and 7 bases at J, with 12 bases between the two ends. CDR1 is MGHRA, CDR2 YSYEKL, per germline. The CDR3 covers 14 residues. CDR3 coding DNA: TGCGCCAGCAGCCAAGATCGAGGGCCAGGTGAAGCTTTCTTT. As protein: CASSQDRGPGEAFF.

This clonotype appeared many times. This chain uses TRBV28 with TRBJ2-3; maybe TRBD1 (6 bases). Germline V gene data show CDR1 as MDHEN and CDR2 as SYDVKM. This CDR3 comprises 17 residues. V was shortened by 4 bases and J by 6 bases, with 23 bases between the two germline ends. The CDR3 nucleotides read TGTGCCAGCAGTTCCGCTTACTCAGGGGCGCACATGGATACGCAGTATTTT. Translating it yields CASSSAYSGAHMDTQYF.

V is TRBV10-2 and J is TRBJ1-5; 9 bases fit TRBD1. Germline V gene lookup returns CDR1 WSHSY and CDR2 SAAADI. J lost 7 bases, V lost 9 bases, and 4 bases had no gene match. The CDR3 length is 12 residues. CDR3 coding DNA: TGCGCCAGGCCGGACAGGGGCCAGCCCCAGCATTTT. It is translated as CARPDRGQPQHF.

J is TRBJ2-3 and V is TRBV11-2; 8 bases agree with TRBD1. The CDR3 is made up of 14 amino acids. The V gene's germline CDR1 is SGHAT and CDR2 FQNNGV. V was pared by 5 bases and J by 4 bases, with 5 bases of the junction left unmatched. This CDR3 reads CASSHRGAPDTQYF. The CDR3 bases are TGTGCCAGCAGCCACAGGGGGGCTCCAGATACGCAGTATTTT.

This clonotype was seen a few times. The chain recombines TRBV29-1 with TRBJ2-1, with D perhaps given as TRBD1 or TRBD2 (5 bases each). V lost 4 bases and J lost 0, with 16 bases in between. Per the germline V gene, CDR1 is SQVTM and CDR2 is ANQGSEA. The length of the CDR3 is 16 residues. In DNA, the CDR3 is TGCAGCGTTGGGGTTAACAGGAGGAGCTCCTACAATGAGCAGTTCTTC. It is translated as CSVGVNRRSSYNEQFF.

This clonotype occurred a few times. The conserved final phenylalanine or tryptophan is absent from the CDR3, which likely points to a read error. The DNA is left out, because the CDR3 cannot be placed on it with certainty; the CDR3 is given as TCRdb lists it. The chain has TRBV6-6 and TRBJ2-4; TRBD2 is the table's D call and was not checked against the DNA. The CDR3 adds up to 13 amino acids, both ends counted. Germline V gene data show CDR1 as MNHNY and CDR2 as SVGAGI (reference sequence). The CDR3 reads CASRPLLTSLLSH.

The gene calls are TRBV7-2 and TRBJ2-4; D perhaps matches TRBD2 (6 bases). Germline lookup yields CDR1 SGHTA and CDR2 FQGNSA. The CDR3 contains 15 residues. Trimming took off 5 bases at V and 0 bases at J, with 11 bases between the two ends. CDR3 region: CASSQAGLAKNIQYF. In DNA, the CDR3 is TGTGCCAGCAGCCAAGCGGGTCTAGCCAAAAACATTCAGTACTTC.

A remark on this clonotype: Just one base apart from a much larger clone, this may be a read error. The genes are TRBV28 and TRBJ2-5; 11 bases are shared with TRBD1. CDR1 is MDHEN, CDR2 SYDVKM, per germline. The CDR3 consists of 15 residues. In DNA, the CDR3 is TGTACCAGCAGCCAGGACAGGGGGCACCAAGAGACCCAGTACTTC. It encodes CTSSQDRGHQETQYF.

The chain links TRBV7-8 to TRBJ2-3, with 7 positions matching TRBD1. CDR1 and CDR2 (germline): SGHVS, FQNEAQ. V lost 5 bases, J lost 7 bases, and 15 bases stayed unmatched. The CDR3 loop spans 16 amino acids. CDR3 bases: TGTGCCAGCAGCCCAAGCGGTCGGCAGGGGGTTAATACGCAGTATTTT. It translates to CASSPSGRQGVNTQYF.

This clonotype was recorded a few times. The chain carries TRBV28 and TRBJ1-5, with D possibly being TRBD1 (6 bases). This CDR3 comprises 14 residues. Trimming stripped 9 bases from V and 5 bases from J, with 17 bases between. Germline-derived CDR1 and CDR2 are MDHEN and SYDVKM. The DNA of the CDR3 is TGTGCCAGTAACCCGGCGGGGGGCGATCAGCCCCAGCATTTT. Amino acids: CASNPAGGDQPQHF.

This clonotype has a single count. This chain connects TRBV15 to TRBJ2-5, with D uncertain. The CDR3 extends over 15 amino acids. V was cut by 0 bases and J by 5 bases, with 13 bases left in between. CDR1 and CDR2 (germline): LNHNV, YYDKDF (reference sequence). CDR3 loop: CATSRDPVRYETQYF. CDR3 nucleotide sequence: TGTGCCACCAGCAGAGACCCAGTCCGGTACGAGACCCAGTACTTC.

This chain joins TRBV5-1 and TRBJ2-3; D not certain. The CDR3 consists of 15 residues. V was clipped by 0 bases and J by 1 base, with 9 bases between them. CDR1 and CDR2 (germline): SGHRS, YFSETQ. Here the CDR3 reads CASSLEGPGTDTQYF. The CDR3 DNA follows: TGCGCCAGCAGCTTGGAAGGACCTGGCACAGATACGCAGTATTTT.

The sample holds many counts of this clonotype. V usage is TRBV28 and J usage is TRBJ1-5; D might be TRBD1 (6 bases). The V end lost 2 bases, the J end lost 1 base, and 9 bases lay between the germline ends. Germline CDR1 reads MDHEN; CDR2 reads SYDVKM. The CDR3 has 15 amino acids. The CDR3 reads CASSLAGASNQPQHF. In DNA, the CDR3 is TGTGCCAGCAGTTTAGCAGGGGCGAGCAATCAGCCCCAGCATTTT.

This chain links TRBV6-2 or TRBV6-3 with TRBJ1-1, with 7 bases fitting TRBD1. This CDR3 is built from 14 residues. V lost 6 bases, J lost 6 bases, and 10 bases stayed unmatched. Germline V gene data show CDR1 as MNHEY and CDR2 as SVGEGT. The CDR3 is CASRRDSRGAEAFF. The CDR3 coding sequence is TGTGCCAGCAGGCGGGACAGCCGGGGGGCTGAAGCTTTCTTT.

The table lists this clonotype with a count of one. The V gene is TRBV5-5, the J gene TRBJ1-2; D remains unclear. The CDR3 is 14 amino acids. The germline V gene has CDR1 SGHKS and CDR2 YYEKEE (reference sequence). V gave up 0 bases and J gave up 3 bases, with 9 bases separating them. The CDR3 DNA follows: TGTGCCAGCAGCTTGGACCCCGGCGACTATGGCTACACCTTC. Translation gives CASSLDPGDYGYTF.

Remarks on this clonotype: A much larger clone is a single base away; this may be a read error. It is likely a read error, because the conserved phenylalanine at the end of the CDR3 is missing. The rearrangement links TRBV27 to TRBJ2-3; perhaps TRBD2 as D (6 bases). There are 15 residues in the CDR3. Germline V CDR1 and CDR2: MNHEY, SMNVEV (reference sequence). Trimming pared 8 bases from V and 3 bases from J, leaving 18 bases between. Written as DNA, the CDR3 is TGTGCCAGCGGGCGGGATCGAGGATTAACAGATACGCAGTATATT. This sequence encodes CASGRDRGLTDTQYI.

This clonotype was detected many times. V and J are TRBV11-2 and TRBJ1-1; D is ambiguous. Trimming left V 1 base short and J 0 bases short, with 3 bases between. CDR3 length equals 13 residues. Germline V gene sequence: CDR1 SGHAT, CDR2 FQNNGV. The CDR3 spells CASSLAVNTEAFF. CDR3 nucleotides: TGTGCCAGCAGCTTAGCAGTGAACACTGAAGCTTTCTTT.

The chain is built from TRBV23-1 and TRBJ1-1; D is perhaps TRBD1 (5 bases). TRBV23-1 is labeled an ORF, and its function is uncertain. This CDR3 contains 10 residues. V was clipped by 8 bases and J by 8 bases, with 9 bases between them. CDR3 loop: CASCRQEAFF. In DNA, the CDR3 is TGCGCCAGCTGCCGACAGGAAGCTTTCTTT.

V is TRBV12-2 and J is TRBJ2-5. TRBV12-2 is annotated as a pseudogene. The CDR3 has 16 amino acids. The CDR3: CASRLRSQVIQETQYF. In nucleotides, the CDR3 is TGTGCAAGTCGCTTAAGATCGCAGGTTATACAAGAGACCCAGTACTTC.

The table lists this clonotype with a few counts. The chain joins TRBV11-2 to TRBJ2-5, with D possibly matching TRBD1 (6 bases). Deletions cut 5 bases from V and 5 bases from J, with 18 bases between. CDR3 size: 15 residues. Germline lookup yields CDR1 SGHAT and CDR2 FQNNGV. For the CDR3, the DNA is TGTGCCAGCAGCCCTAAAACCGGGACAAGGGAGACCCAGTACTTC. It is translated as CASSPKTGTRETQYF.

The sample holds many counts of this clonotype. The chain couples TRBV29-1 to TRBJ2-7, with TRBD1 as a possible D gene (6 bases). The CDR3 sequence is 16 residues long. Germline CDR1 reads SQVTM; CDR2 reads ANQGSEA. Between the trimmed V and J ends, which lost 4 bases and 0 bases, there was a span of 19 bases. CDR3 region: CSVVKDRLSTSYEQYF. The CDR3 region has the DNA TGCAGCGTTGTAAAAGACAGGCTCTCTACCTCCTACGAGCAGTACTTC.

This clonotype has a count of ten or more. The V call is TRBV28, the J call TRBJ1-5, with D possibly matching TRBD1 (5 bases). The CDR3 extends over 15 amino acids. Germline V lookup: CDR1 MDHEN, CDR2 SYDVKM. V gave up 3 bases and J gave up 5 bases, with 14 bases separating them. The CDR3 loop is CASSLAGNSDQPQHF. CDR3 sequence (DNA): TGTGCCAGCAGTTTGGCAGGGAATTCCGATCAGCCCCAGCATTTT.

Ten or more counts support this clonotype. The chain joins TRBV6-5 to TRBJ1-1; TRBD1 matches 7 bases. Per germline, CDR1 MNHEY and CDR2 SVGAGI. The junction had 7 bases not matched to a gene; V was cut back by 2 bases and J by 4 bases. CDR3 length equals 15 residues. This CDR3 is CASSYEAGGGTEAFF. CDR3 bases: TGTGCCAGCAGTTACGAGGCAGGGGGTGGCACTGAAGCTTTCTTT.